This T cell receptor (beta chain) was recovered during a study of T-cell reconstitution after alpha-beta-depleted transplantation in children. Unique molecular identifiers were used in preparing the TCRbeta library. MiXCR, applied by TCRdb to the PCR reads, yields one record per CDR3 protein. Of 800,000 to 1,000,000 distinct CDR3 sequences in the sample, roughly 31% are singletons; the top ten hold roughly 30%. Notes on this clonotype: Its antigen remains unidentified.

The germline gives CDR1 MGHRA, CDR2 YSYEKL. The CDR3 covers 15 residues. The V end was cut by 4 bases, the J end by 0 bases, with 11 bases between. General study findings and limits: A year post-transplant, T-cell counts and diversity derived mostly from newly produced T cells. Surviving recipient T cells and thymic progenitors underlay high day-60 TCRbeta diversity in some patients. Roughly two months post-transplant, alpha-beta T cells reportedly originated from several hundred graft clones that had expanded.

The receptor comes from a boy younger than two who had a stem cell transplant for SCID, so the T cells may come from the graft donor. The sequencing here drew on PBMCs, mostly from graft donor cells, taken 360 days after TCRalphabeta/CD19-depleted stem cell transplant. The chain carries TRBV4-1 and TRBJ2-3; D is unresolved. CDR3 in DNA: TGCGCCAGCAGCCCAGAAACCACTAGCACAGATACGCAGTATTTT. It encodes CASSPETTSTDTQYF.